The rows below give T cell receptor beta chains drawn from one sample of a study of blood T cell repertoires in COVID-19. Clones were read by immunoSEQ multiplex PCR, and TCRdb kept only the in-frame ones, dropping some. The sample carries 110,000 to 150,000 clones, around 89% recorded once. Sequenced sample: peripheral blood. Receptor source: a man aged 55 to 69 with active or convalescent COVID-19. CDR3s include the opening cysteine and the closing phenylalanine or tryptophan. The order of the fields is J gene, clone size, D gene, V gene, CDR3 DNA, CDR3 protein. A D gene is named only where the DNA matches it firmly. For some rows the clone size is stated as once, few or many, or as a class when expanded; others skip it.

>TRBJ1-1|NA|NA|TRBV27
TGTGCCAGCAGTTTACGGGCACAGGAGGGTAGTGGCACTGAAGCTTTCTTT
CASSLRAQEGSGTEAFF
>TRBJ1-6|NA|TRBD1|TRBV9
TGTGCCAGCAGCTCTTGGACAGGCCCAGATTCACCCCTCCACTTT
CASSSWTGPDSPLHF
>TRBJ1-5|NA|NA|TRBV5-6
TGTGCCAGCAGCTTCGTCTCAGGAAATCAGCCCCAGCATTTT
CASSFVSGNQPQHF
>TRBJ2-2|NA|NA|TRBV5-4
TGTGCCAGCAGCGATTTAGCCGGGATTGAGACCGGGGAGCTGTTTTTT
CASSDLAGIETGELFF
>TRBJ1-2|once|NA|TRBV19
TGTGCCAGTAGACCCAGCGGGGGGAGATATGGCTACACCTTC
CASRPSGGRYGYTF
>TRBJ1-6|NA|NA|TRBV4-1
TGCGCCAGCAGCCAAGTAGGGGGTGGTTCACCCCTCCACTTT
CASSQVGGGSPLHF
>TRBJ2-7|NA|NA|TRBV30
TGTGCCGGAACTAGGGTACCCTACGAGCAGTACTTC
CAGTRVPYEQYF
>TRBJ1-1|NA|NA|TRBV11-2
TGTGCCAGCAGTTACGACATGTGGAACACTGAAGCTTTCTTT
CASSYDMWNTEAFF
>TRBJ2-3|NA|NA|TRBV28
TGTGCCAGCTCCCTATTGAGCACCACAGATACGCAGTATTTT
CASSLLSTTDTQYF
>TRBJ1-5|NA|TRBD1|TRBV5-1
TGCGCCAGCAGCGTGGGACAGGGGTCGGGTCAGCCCCAGCATTTT
CASSVGQGSGQPQHF
>TRBJ2-2|NA|TRBD1|TRBV5-4
TGTGCCAGCAGCCCACAGACAGGGTCCGGGGAGCTGTTTTTT
CASSPQTGSGELFF
>TRBJ2-7|NA|TRBD2|TRBV27
TGTGCCAGCAGGGGACTAGCGGGGGGGCACGAGCAGTACTTC
CASRGLAGGHEQYF
>TRBJ2-3|NA|TRBD2|TRBV28
TGTGCCAGCGGGGGGGAAGGGTCCCCAGATACGCAGTATTTT
CASGGEGSPDTQYF
>TRBJ2-3|NA|NA|TRBV7-9
TGTGCCAGCAGCTATCAGCCCCGGGGGACAGATACGCAGTATTTT
CASSYQPRGTDTQYF
>TRBJ1-6|NA|NA|TRBV14
TGTGCCAGCAGCCCCCAGGGTCTGGATAATTCACCCCTCCACTTT
CASSPQGLDNSPLHF
>TRBJ2-3|NA|TRBD2|TRBV28
TGTGCCAGCAGAAGGACTAGCGGGGTCACAGATACGCAGTATTTT
CASRRTSGVTDTQYF
>TRBJ2-1|NA|TRBD2|TRBV29-1
TGCAGCGTCGTGGACACCTCGCGGGGGAATGAGCAGTTCTTC
CSVVDTSRGNEQFF
>TRBJ2-1|NA|NA|TRBV9
TGTGCCAGCAGCGTCTCCTGGGCCTACAGTGAGCAGTTCTTC
CASSVSWAYSEQFF
>TRBJ2-2|NA|NA|TRBV2
TGTGCCAGCAGTGAGACAGGCCCGACGAACACCGGGGAGCTGTTTTTT
CASSETGPTNTGELFF
>TRBJ2-3|NA|TRBD2|TRBV6-2/TRBV6-3
TGTGCCAGCAGTACCCCCCGACTAGCGGGAAAAACAGATACGCAGTATTTT
CASSTPRLAGKTDTQYF
>TRBJ1-1|NA|NA|TRBV5-1
TGCGCCAGCAGCTTAACGGGGTACACTGAAGCTTTCTTT
CASSLTGYTEAFF
>TRBJ1-2|NA|NA|TRBV7-9
TGTGCCAGCAGCGCAGGACCTACGCGGGACTATGGCTACACCTTC
CASSAGPTRDYGYTF
>TRBJ1-6|NA|NA|TRBV27
TGTGCCAGCAGTTTATTAAGGGAGGGGGGATCACCCCTCCACTTT
CASSLLREGGSPLHF
>TRBJ1-6|NA|TRBD1|TRBV20-1
TGCAGTGCTAGTCTGACAGGGAATTATAATTCACCCCTCCACTTT
CSASLTGNYNSPLHF
>TRBJ2-2|NA|NA|TRBV6-5
TGTGCCAGCAGTTACTCCAGTCACGGGGAGCTGTTTTTT
CASSYSSHGELFF
>TRBJ1-3|NA|NA|TRBV4-1
TGCGCCAGCAGCCAAACCCCCGCGGGATCTGGAAACACCATATATTTT
CASSQTPAGSGNTIYF
>TRBJ2-1|NA|TRBD1|TRBV9
TGTGCCCGATCGGGACAGTCCTCCTACAATGAGCAGTTCTTC
CARSGQSSYNEQFF
>TRBJ1-2|NA|TRBD1|TRBV18
TGTGCCAGCTCACTAGTTAGAACCGGGACAGGGGGCATTGGCTACACCTTC
CASSLVRTGTGGIGYTF
>TRBJ1-1|NA|NA|TRBV10-2
TGCGCCAGCACCGAGAGAGCACAGGCACTTGAAGCTTTCTTT
CASTERAQALEAFF
>TRBJ2-2|NA|TRBD1|TRBV6-6
TGTGCCAGCAGTTACAGGACAGGGGATCCCGGGGAGCTGTTTTTT
CASSYRTGDPGELFF
>TRBJ1-1|NA|NA|TRBV6-5
TGTGCCCCCGGGAGAGGGTTCGGGGACACTGAAGCTTTCTTT
CAPGRGFGDTEAFF
>TRBJ2-3|NA|NA|TRBV11-2
TGTGCCAGCAGCCCCCGAGGAGGGGGGGCCACAGATACGCAGTATTTT
CASSPRGGGATDTQYF
>TRBJ1-4|NA|NA|TRBV28
TGTGCCAGCACCATCGGGGGATCCCTCGACGATGAAAAACTGTTTTTT
CASTIGGSLDDEKLFF
>TRBJ1-4|NA|NA|TRBV18
TGTGCCAGCTCACCTTACGGGGCTAATGAAAAACTGTTTTTT
CASSPYGANEKLFF
>TRBJ1-2|NA|TRBD1|TRBV19
TGTGCCAGTAGTATGTCACAGGGGAACTATGGCTACACCTTC
CASSMSQGNYGYTF
>TRBJ2-3|NA|TRBD2|TRBV28
TGTGCCAGCAGTTTAGGACTAGCGGGAGATACGCAGTATTTT
CASSLGLAGDTQYF
>TRBJ1-6|NA|NA|TRBV30
TGTGCCTGGAGGGGGCGGTTCGACTCACCCCTCCACTTT
CAWRGRFDSPLHF